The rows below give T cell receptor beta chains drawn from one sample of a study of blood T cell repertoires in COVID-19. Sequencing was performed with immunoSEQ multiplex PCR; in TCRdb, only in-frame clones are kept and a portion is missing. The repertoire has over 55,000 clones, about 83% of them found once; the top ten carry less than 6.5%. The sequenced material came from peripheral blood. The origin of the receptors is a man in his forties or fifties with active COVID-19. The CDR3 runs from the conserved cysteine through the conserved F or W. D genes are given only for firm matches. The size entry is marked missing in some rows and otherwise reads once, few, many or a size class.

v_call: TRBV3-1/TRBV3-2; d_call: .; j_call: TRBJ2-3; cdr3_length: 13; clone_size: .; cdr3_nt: TGTGCCAGCAGCCAACTCCGCACAGATACGCAGTATTTT; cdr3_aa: CASSQLRTDTQYF
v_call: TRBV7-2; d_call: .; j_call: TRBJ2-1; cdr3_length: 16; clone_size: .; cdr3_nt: TGTGCCAGCAGCCTGCAAGGGGTTAGCTCCTACAATGAGCAGTTCTTC; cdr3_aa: CASSLQGVSSYNEQFF
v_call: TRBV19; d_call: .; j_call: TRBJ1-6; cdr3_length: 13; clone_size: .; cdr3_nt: TGTGCCAGTAGTATCAGTCAGTATTCACCCCTCCACTTT; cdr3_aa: CASSISQYSPLHF
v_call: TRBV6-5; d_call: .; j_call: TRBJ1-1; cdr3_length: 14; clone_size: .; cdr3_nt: TGTGCCAGCAGTTGGCACCGACGGCGGGCTGAAGCTTTCTTT; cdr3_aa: CASSWHRRRAEAFF
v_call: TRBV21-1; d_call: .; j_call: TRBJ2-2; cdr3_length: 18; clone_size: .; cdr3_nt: TGTGCCAGCAGCACCGATATCCGGGACAGGGGGCCTAACGGGGAGCTGTTTTTT; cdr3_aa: CASSTDIRDRGPNGELFF
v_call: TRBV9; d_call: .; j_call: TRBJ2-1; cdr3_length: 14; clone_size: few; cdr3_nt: TGTGCCAGCAGCGCCTTAGGGGCAGGGGATGAGCAGTTCTTC; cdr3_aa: CASSALGAGDEQFF
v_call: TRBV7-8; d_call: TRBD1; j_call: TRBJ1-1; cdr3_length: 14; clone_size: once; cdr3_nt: TGTGCCAGCAGCAAACAGGGGGAGAACACTGAAGCTTTCTTT; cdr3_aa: CASSKQGENTEAFF
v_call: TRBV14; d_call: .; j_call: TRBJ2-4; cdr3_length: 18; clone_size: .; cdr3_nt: TGTGCCAGCAGCCAGGATCGACATTTAAGGTTAGCCAAAAACATTCAGTACTTC; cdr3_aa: CASSQDRHLRLAKNIQYF
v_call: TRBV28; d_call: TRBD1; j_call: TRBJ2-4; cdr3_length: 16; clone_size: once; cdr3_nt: TGTGCCAGCAGGCAGCCGGGACAGGGGGGCAAAAACATTCAGTACTTC; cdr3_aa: CASRQPGQGGKNIQYF
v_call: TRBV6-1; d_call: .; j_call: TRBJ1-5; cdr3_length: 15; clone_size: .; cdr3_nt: TGTGCCAGCAGTGAAGAGGGGGAAATCAATCAGCCCCAGCATTTT; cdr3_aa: CASSEEGEINQPQHF
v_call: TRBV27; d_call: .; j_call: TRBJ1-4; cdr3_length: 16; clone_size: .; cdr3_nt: TGTGCCAGCAGTCGTCTCTCCGGGATTACTAATGAAAAACTGTTTTTT; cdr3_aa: CASSRLSGITNEKLFF
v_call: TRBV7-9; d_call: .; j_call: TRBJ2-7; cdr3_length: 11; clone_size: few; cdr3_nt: TGTGCCAGCAGCCCCCCCAACGAGCAGTACTTC; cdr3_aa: CASSPPNEQYF
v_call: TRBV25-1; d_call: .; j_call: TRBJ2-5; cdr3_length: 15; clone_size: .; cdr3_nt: TGTGCCAGCAGTGAGGGCTGGTCCCGATCGGAGACCCAGTACTTC; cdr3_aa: CASSEGWSRSETQYF
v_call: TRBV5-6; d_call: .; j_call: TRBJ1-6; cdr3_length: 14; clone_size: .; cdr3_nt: TGTGCCAGCAGCATTGGGGCCCTTAGAATCCCCCTCCACTTT; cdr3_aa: CASSIGALRIPLHF
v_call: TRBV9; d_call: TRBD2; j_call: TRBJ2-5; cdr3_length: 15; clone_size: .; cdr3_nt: TGTGCCAGCAGCCGGGGGACTAATATACAAGAGACCCAGTACTTC; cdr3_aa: CASSRGTNIQETQYF
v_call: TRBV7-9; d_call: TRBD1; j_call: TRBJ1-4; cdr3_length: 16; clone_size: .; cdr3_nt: TGTGCCAGCAGCCCATCCCGGACAGGAGTTGGAGAAAAACTGTTTTTT; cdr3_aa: CASSPSRTGVGEKLFF
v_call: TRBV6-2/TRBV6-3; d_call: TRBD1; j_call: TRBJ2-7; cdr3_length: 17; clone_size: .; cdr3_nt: TGTGCCAGCAGTTTCTCTGCCGGACAGGGGGTTTTTTACGAGCAGTACTTC; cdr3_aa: CASSFSAGQGVFYEQYF
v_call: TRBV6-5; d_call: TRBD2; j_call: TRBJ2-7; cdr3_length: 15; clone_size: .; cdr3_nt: TGTGCCAGCAGTTACGGGGCGGGGGGACCCTACGAGCAGTACTTC; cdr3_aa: CASSYGAGGPYEQYF
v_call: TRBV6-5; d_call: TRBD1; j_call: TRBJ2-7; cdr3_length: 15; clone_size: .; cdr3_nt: TGTGCCAGCAGCACCCCAGGGGGCCATTCCTACGAGCAGTACTTC; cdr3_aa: CASSTPGGHSYEQYF
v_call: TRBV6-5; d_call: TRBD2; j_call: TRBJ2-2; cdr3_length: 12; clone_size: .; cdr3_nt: TGTGCCAGCGGGGAGGGATCCGGGGAGCTGTTTTTT; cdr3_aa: CASGEGSGELFF
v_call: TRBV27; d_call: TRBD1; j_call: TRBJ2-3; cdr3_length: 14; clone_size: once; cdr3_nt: TGTGCCAGCAGTTTAGCCAGGGGGACAGATACGCAGTATTTT; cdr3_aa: CASSLARGTDTQYF
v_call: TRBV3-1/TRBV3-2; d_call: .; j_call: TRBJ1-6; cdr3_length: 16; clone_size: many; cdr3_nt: TGTGCCAGCAGCCAAGATCGGTACAGGGAAAATTCACCCCTCCACTTT; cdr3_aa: CASSQDRYRENSPLHF
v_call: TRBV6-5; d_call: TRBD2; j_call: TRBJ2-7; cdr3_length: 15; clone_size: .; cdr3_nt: TGTGCCAGCAGTACCGGGACTAGCGGGAGCGTTAGGCAGTACTTC; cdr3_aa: CASSTGTSGSVRQYF
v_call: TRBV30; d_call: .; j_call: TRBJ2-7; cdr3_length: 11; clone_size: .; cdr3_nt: TGTGCCTGGAGTGTACCCGGAGGGCAGTACTTC; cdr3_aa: CAWSVPGGQYF
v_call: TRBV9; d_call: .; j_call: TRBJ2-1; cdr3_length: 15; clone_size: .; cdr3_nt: TGTGCCAGCAGCGTAGCTAAGGCGGGGGCCAATGAGCAGTTCTTC; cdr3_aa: CASSVAKAGANEQFF
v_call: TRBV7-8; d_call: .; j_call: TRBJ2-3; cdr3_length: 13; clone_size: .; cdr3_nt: TGTGCCAGCAGCTTAGGGGCCTCAGATACGCAGTATTTT; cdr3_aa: CASSLGASDTQYF